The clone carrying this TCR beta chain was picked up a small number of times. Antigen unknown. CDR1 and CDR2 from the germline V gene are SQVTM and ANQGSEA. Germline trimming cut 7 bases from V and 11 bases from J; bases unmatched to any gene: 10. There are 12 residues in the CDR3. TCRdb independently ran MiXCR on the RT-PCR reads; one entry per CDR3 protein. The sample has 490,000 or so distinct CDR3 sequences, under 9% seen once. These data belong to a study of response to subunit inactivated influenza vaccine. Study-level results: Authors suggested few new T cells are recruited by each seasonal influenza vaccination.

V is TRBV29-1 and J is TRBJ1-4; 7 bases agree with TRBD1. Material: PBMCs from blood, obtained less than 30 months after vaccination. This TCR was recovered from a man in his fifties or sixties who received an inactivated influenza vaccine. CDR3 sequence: CSARRQGGKLFF. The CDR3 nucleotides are TGCAGCGCCCGACGACAGGGAGGGAAACTGTTTTTT.